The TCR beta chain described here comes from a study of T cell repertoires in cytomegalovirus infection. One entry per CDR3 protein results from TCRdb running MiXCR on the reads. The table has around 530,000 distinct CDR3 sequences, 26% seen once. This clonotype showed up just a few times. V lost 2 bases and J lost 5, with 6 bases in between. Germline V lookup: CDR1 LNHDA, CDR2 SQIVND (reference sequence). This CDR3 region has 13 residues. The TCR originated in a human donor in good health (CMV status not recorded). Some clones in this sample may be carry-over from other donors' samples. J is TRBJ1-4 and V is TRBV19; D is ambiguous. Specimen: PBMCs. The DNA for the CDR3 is TGTGCCAGTAGTATACGCCGGAATGAAAAACTGTTTTTT. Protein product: CASSIRRNEKLFF.